Shown below are 18 T cell receptor beta chains from a single sample sequenced in a study of technical replicates of blood from several donors (dated by TCRdb to about 2017). The method was the immunoSEQ multiplex PCR assay. TCRdb's version of the immuneACCESS table is confined to in-frame rearrangements and falls short of the full clone set. An unresolved V gene accounts for under half of the shortfall where checked; the remainder is of unknown origin. In all, the sample holds approximately 80,000 clones, and about 91% of those were seen once. Under 0.5% of the sample is held by the ten biggest clonotypes. Sequences were obtained from T cells isolated from PBMCs. All receptors derive from a human donor in good health.

This sequence joins TRBV4-3 and TRBJ2-7; 11 bases match TRBD2. The CDR3 is 15 amino acids. V lost 5 bases, J lost 7 bases, and 10 bases stayed unmatched. Germline values: CDR1 LGHNA, CDR2 YSLEER. DNA of the CDR3: TGCGCCAGCAGCGGGGGACTAGCGGCGTTTGAGGAGCAGTACTTC. Translating it yields CASSGGLAAFEEQYF.

This clone was detected only once. J is TRBJ1-2 and V is TRBV7-9, with TRBD1 identical over 8 bases. Germline CDR1 SEHNR, CDR2 FQNEAQ (reference sequence). Trimming at V came to 4 bases and at J to 8 bases, leaving 12 bases not matched to a gene. The CDR3 has 15 amino acids. CDR3 amino acids: CASSSPGQVLWGYTF. CDR3 sequence (DNA): TGTGCCAGCAGCTCCCCGGGACAGGTCTTGTGGGGCTACACCTTC. The full variable domain, in which reference TRBV7-9 and TRBJ1-2 provide the parts outside the CDR3, is DTGVSQNPRHKITKRGQNVTFRCDPISEHNRLYWYRQTLGQGPEFLTYFQNEAQLEKSRLLSDRFSAERPKGSFSTLEIQRTEQGDSAMYLCASSSPGQVLWGYTFGSGTRLTVV.

This chain uses TRBV15 with TRBJ1-1; D not resolved. CDR3 size: 15 residues. Germline lookup yields CDR1 LNHNV and CDR2 YYDKDF (reference sequence). V lost 0 bases and J lost 2, with 10 bases in between. CDR3 coding DNA: TGTGCCACCAGCAGAGATCTAGGCGCCAACACTGAAGCTTTCTTT. The encoded protein is CATSRDLGANTEAFF.

V gene TRBV29-1 combines with J gene TRBJ2-3; the match to TRBD1 covers 7 bases. After removal of 6 bases from V and 3 bases from J, the junction contained 12 bases not matched to a gene. From germline, CDR1 is SQVTM and CDR2 ANQGSEA. The CDR3 runs to 15 residues. The CDR3 region has the DNA TGCAGCGTAGATAGACAGGGTACACAGACAGATACGCAGTATTTT. Protein: CSVDRQGTQTDTQYF.

This clone was picked up a small number of times. The chain links TRBV30 to TRBJ1-4; TRBD1 might be the D (6 bases). CDR3 length: 13 amino acids. The V gene lost 4 bases and the J gene lost 4 bases, with 10 bases spanning the gap. From germline, CDR1 is GTSNPN and CDR2 SVGIG (reference sequence). The DNA for the CDR3 is TGTGCCTGGACCAAGGGGGTTAATGAAAAACTGTTTTTT. Its translation is CAWTKGVNEKLFF.

The gene calls are TRBV19 and TRBJ1-5; D unresolved. The CDR3 has 14 residues. Germline V gene sequence: CDR1 LNHDA, CDR2 SQIVND (reference sequence). The V and J ends lost 11 bases and 6 bases respectively, with 20 bases between them. DNA for the CDR3: TGTGCCCTGTTGTTTGGGAGCCCGGGTCAGCCCCAGCATTTT. Translating it yields CALLFGSPGQPQHF. Together with reference TRBV19 and TRBJ1-5, the CDR3 gives the full variable domain: DGGITQSPKYLFRKEGQNVTLSCEQNLNHDAMYWYRQDPGQGLRLIYYSQIVNDFQKGDIAEGYSVSREKKESFPLTVTSAQKNPTAFYLCALLFGSPGQPQHFGDGTRLSIL.

The rearrangement links TRBV6-1 to TRBJ1-1; 7 bases match TRBD1. The ends lost 5 bases at V and 8 bases at J; junction bases unmatched: 8. Germline V gene lookup returns CDR1 MNHNS and CDR2 SASEGT. The CDR3 has 13 residues. This CDR3 is CASSPIYRGEAFF. The CDR3, as DNA: TGTGCCAGCAGTCCAATATACAGGGGCGAAGCTTTCTTT.

The CDR3 sequence is CASSHVGRNTGELFF. Here the CDR3 DNA reads TGTGCCAGCAGCCACGTTGGGAGGAACACCGGGGAGCTGTTTTTT. This sequence joins TRBV4-2 and TRBJ2-2, with a weak D call TRBD2 (5 bases). Trimming left V 3 bases short and J 1 base short, with 9 bases between. CDR1 LGHNA and CDR2 YNFKEQ come from the germline V gene. The CDR3 contains 15 residues.

This chain uses TRBV7-9 with TRBJ2-1, with 7 bases fitting TRBD2. Trimming removed 9 bases from V and 6 bases from J; junction bases left unmatched: 11. Germline assignment: CDR1 SEHNR and CDR2 FQNEAQ (reference sequence). The CDR3 contains 14 residues. CDR3 protein: CARARAGDINEQFF. CDR3 bases: TGTGCCAGGGCGCGGGCGGGAGACATCAATGAGCAGTTCTTC.

The chain recombines TRBV5-4 with TRBJ2-1, with unresolved D. Trimming shortened V by 1 base and J by 8 bases, and 16 bases separated the two germline ends. CDR1 SGHNT and CDR2 YYREEE come from the germline V gene (reference sequence). The CDR3 loop spans 15 amino acids. This CDR3 is CASSLIAFRGHEQFF. CDR3 DNA: TGTGCCAGCAGCTTGATAGCTTTTCGTGGTCATGAGCAGTTCTTC.

V and J are TRBV29-1 and TRBJ2-7, with 10 bases lining up with TRBD1. CDR3 length equals 13 residues. Germline CDR1 is SQVTM and CDR2 is ANQGSEA. The V and J ends lost 5 bases and 3 bases, in that order; junction bases with no gene match: 4. The DNA of the CDR3 is TGCAGCGTTCGGGGACAGGGGAGCTACGAGCAGTACTTC. Its protein product is CSVRGQGSYEQYF.

The chain recombines TRBV4-1 with TRBJ2-1; 8 bases align to TRBD1. The trim removed 0 bases at V and 8 bases at J, leaving 9 bases unmatched. Germline loops: CDR1 MGHRA, CDR2 YSYEKL. The CDR3 is made up of 16 amino acids. In DNA, the CDR3 is TGCGCCAGCAGCCAAGATCGAGGCAGGGGGCACGATGAGCAGTTCTTC. Its translation is CASSQDRGRGHDEQFF.

The rearrangement joins TRBV9 to TRBJ2-7; the match to TRBD1 covers 10 bases. CDR3 length: 16 amino acids. Trimming took 0 bases from V and 4 from J; bases not matched to a gene: 7. Germline CDR1 and CDR2: SGDLS and YYNGEE. For the CDR3, the DNA is TGTGCCAGCAGCGTAGGGGAAGGACAGGGGGGGTACGAGCAGTACTTC. Its translation is CASSVGEGQGGYEQYF.

The V and J genes are TRBV5-1 and TRBJ1-1; D is perhaps TRBD1 (5 bases). The CDR3 totals 14 residues. Germline V gene data show CDR1 as SGHRS and CDR2 as YFSETQ. Trimming took 9 bases from V and 1 from J, leaving 16 bases between them. In DNA form, the CDR3 reads TGCGCCACCCTACCAGGGTGTCCGAACACTGAAGCTTTCTTT. This translates into CATLPGCPNTEAFF.

The V call is TRBV29-1, the J call TRBJ2-1; 7 bases map to TRBD1. This CDR3 has 14 amino acids. J gave up 10 bases and V 6 bases, and 15 bases lay outside the gene matches. Germline CDR1 reads SQVTM; CDR2 reads ANQGSEA. CDR3 DNA sequence: TGCAGCGTGCTAACTACCGACAGGGCGAGGGAGCAGTTCTTC. Translation: CSVLTTDRAREQFF.

The rearrangement links TRBV19 to TRBJ1-5; the D is unclear. Germline V gives CDR1 LNHDA, CDR2 SQIVND (reference sequence). The V and J ends lost 3 bases and 4 bases respectively, with 7 bases between them. The length of the CDR3 is 13 residues. CDR3 in amino acids: CASSMTGNQPQHF. The DNA of the CDR3 is TGTGCCAGTAGTATGACCGGGAATCAGCCCCAGCATTTT.

J is TRBJ2-1 and V is TRBV5-1; D gene uncertain. Looked up from germline, CDR1 is SGHRS and CDR2 is YFSETQ. CDR3 length: 12 amino acids. Trimming cost V 4 bases and J 5 bases, with 7 bases left between them. The CDR3 DNA sequence: TGCGCCAGCAGCGTTCCCAACAATGAGCAGTTCTTC. This sequence encodes CASSVPNNEQFF.

The CDR3 spells CASNDRPNYGYTF. The CDR3 nucleotides read TGTGCCAGTAATGACAGGCCTAACTATGGCTACACCTTC. V and J are TRBV28 and TRBJ1-2; D possibly corresponds to TRBD1 (6 bases). V was trimmed by 9 bases and J by 0 bases, leaving 11 bases between them. Germline CDR1 reads MDHEN; CDR2 reads SYDVKM. The CDR3 has 13 amino acids.